This TCR beta chain stems from a study of response to subunit inactivated influenza vaccine. Via MiXCR, TCRdb re-called the RT-PCR reads, giving one row per CDR3 protein. The sample includes 750,000 to 850,000 distinct CDR3 sequences, approximately 18% of them seen just once. This sequence originates from a man aged 50 or older who received an inactivated influenza vaccine. The sequenced sample was PBMCs from blood, obtained roughly 5 days after vaccination.

CDR3 DNA: TGTGCCAGCAGCCCCCGAGGCCCCCACGGGACAGATACGCAGTATTTT. Translating it yields CASSPRGPHGTDTQYF. This chain connects TRBV3-1 to TRBJ2-3, with D uncertain. Trimming left V 4 bases short and J 3 bases short, with 17 bases between. The germline V gene has CDR1 LGHDT and CDR2 YNNKEL (reference sequence). The CDR3 is made up of 16 amino acids.